The 25 T cell receptor beta chains given below trace back to one sample, sequenced in a study of blood T cell repertoires in COVID-19. Only in-frame clones appear in the TCRdb table, and some are missing; sequencing was by immunoSEQ multiplex PCR. The table lists 200,000 to 250,000 clones, 65% to 85% of them singletons. The sequenced sample was peripheral blood. Every receptor here comes from a human donor in a cohort sampled during active COVID-19.

This sequence joins TRBV9 and TRBJ2-2; TRBD2 aligns across 8 bases. The J segment lost 4 bases and the V segment lost 0 bases, leaving 5 bases of the junction unmatched. Looked up from germline, CDR1 is SGDLS and CDR2 is YYNGEE. The CDR3 covers 16 residues. CDR3 in amino acids: CASSVGNSGTTGELFF. The CDR3 DNA is TGTGCCAGCAGCGTAGGGAATAGCGGGACCACCGGGGAGCTGTTTTTT.

This clone was seen only once. The chain couples TRBV6-5 to TRBJ1-2; possibly TRBD1 for D (6 bases). Looked up from germline, CDR1 is MNHEY and CDR2 is SVGAGI. Trimming shortened V by 5 bases and J by 5 bases, and 12 bases separated the two germline ends. This CDR3 has 13 residues. CDR3 loop: CASSQGFRYGYTF. CDR3 DNA: TGTGCCAGCAGTCAGGGGTTCAGATATGGCTACACCTTC.

The V and J genes are TRBV19 and TRBJ2-7; D uncertain. The CDR3 consists of 14 residues. The germline V gene encodes CDR1 LNHDA and CDR2 SQIVND (reference sequence). V was trimmed by 6 bases and J by 0 bases, leaving 12 bases between them. This CDR3 is CASSPGFGSYEQYF. The CDR3 nucleotides read TGTGCCAGTAGCCCCGGTTTCGGCTCCTACGAGCAGTACTTC.

This clone showed up just a few times. The chain joins TRBV24-1 to TRBJ1-1; D remains ambiguous. V shed 11 bases and J shed 0 bases, with 12 bases lying between them. In germline, CDR1 is KGHDR, CDR2 SFDVKD. This CDR3 has 13 residues. The chain's CDR3 is CASKRGMNTEAFF. The DNA for the CDR3 is TGTGCCAGCAAGCGGGGTATGAACACTGAAGCTTTCTTT.

The rearrangement uses TRBV30 and TRBJ2-7; D possibly corresponds to TRBD1 (6 bases). CDR1 is GTSNPN and CDR2 is SVGIG in the germline V gene (reference sequence). Trimming cost V 0 bases and J 10 bases, with 16 bases left between them. The CDR3 contains 13 residues. The CDR3 nucleotides read TGTGCCTGGAGTGTAAATGACAGGCTGGAACAGTACTTC. Translating it yields CAWSVNDRLEQYF.

The chain joins TRBV2 to TRBJ1-5, with D perhaps TRBD1 (5 bases). The CDR3 has 14 amino acids. The V end was cut by 3 bases, the J end by 7 bases, with 13 bases between. Germline CDR1 and CDR2: SNHLY and FYNNEI. The CDR3 spells CASSEGGVSQPQHF. In DNA, the CDR3 is TGTGCCAGCAGTGAGGGGGGGGTGAGCCAGCCCCAGCATTTT.

V gene TRBV5-1 combines with J gene TRBJ2-3, with 10 nucleotides matching TRBD2. This CDR3 contains 17 residues. The V gene end was trimmed by 4 bases and the J gene end by 0 bases; junction bases not matched to a gene: 8. Looked up from germline, CDR1 is SGHRS and CDR2 is YFSETQ. CDR3 in DNA: TGCGCCAGCAGCCCGCGGCTAGCGGGAGATAGCACAGATACGCAGTATTTT. Its protein product is CASSPRLAGDSTDTQYF.

The gene calls are TRBV28 and TRBJ1-5; D may be TRBD1 (6 bases). Deletions cut 2 bases from V and 6 bases from J, with 17 bases between. This CDR3 has 16 residues. Germline V CDR1 and CDR2: MDHEN, SYDVKM. The CDR3 nucleotides are TGTGCCAGCAGTTTAGTCGGTAACAGGGTTGGTCAGCCCCAGCATTTT. Translation: CASSLVGNRVGQPQHF. The variable domain in full, completed from reference TRBV28 and TRBJ1-5, reads DVKVTQSSRYLVKRTGEKVFLECVQDMDHENMFWYRQDPGLGLRLIYFSYDVKMKEKGDIPEGYSVSREKKERFSLILESASTNQTSMYLCASSLVGNRVGQPQHFGDGTRLSIL.

The gene calls are TRBV28 and TRBJ2-5; 8 positions match TRBD2. The junction had 6 bases not matched to a gene; V was cut back by 7 bases and J by 5 bases. This CDR3 contains 13 residues. Germline-derived CDR1 and CDR2 are MDHEN and SYDVKM. This CDR3 reads CASNSGGEETQYF. The CDR3, as DNA: TGTGCCAGCAACTCGGGGGGGGAGGAGACCCAGTACTTC.

This clone was found a few times. The V call is TRBV5-5, the J call TRBJ2-2; D is perhaps TRBD1 (5 bases). The CDR3 sequence is 15 residues long. Germline V gene sequence: CDR1 SGHKS, CDR2 YYEKEE (reference sequence). V lost 4 bases and J lost 6, with 16 bases in between. The CDR3 DNA sequence: TGTGCCAGCAGCCCTCTTTTAAGGGGATCCGGGGAGCTGTTTTTT. Amino acids: CASSPLLRGSGELFF.

The chain carries TRBV4-3 and TRBJ2-7, with D possibly being TRBD1 (6 bases). The CDR3 length is 16 residues. The V end lost 0 bases, the J end lost 0 bases, and 12 bases lay between the germline ends. Germline values: CDR1 LGHNA, CDR2 YSLEER. The CDR3 DNA is TGCGCCAGCAGCCAAGACCCAACAGGGAGCTCCTACGAGCAGTACTTC. This sequence encodes CASSQDPTGSSYEQYF.

The rearrangement joins TRBV12-3 or TRBV12-4 to TRBJ2-7; D is ambiguous. V was clipped by 3 bases and J by 5 bases, with 5 bases between them. This CDR3 spans 11 amino acids. In nucleotides, the CDR3 is TGTGCCAGCAGTTTTGGCCACGAGCAGTACTTC. Translated, it gives CASSFGHEQYF.

V is TRBV21-1 and J is TRBJ2-5; the table's D call, TRBD1, has no DNA check behind it. TRBV21-1 is an annotated pseudogene. This CDR3 is built from 18 residues. CDR3 loop: CASSKLGRVRGHQETQYF. The CDR3, as DNA: TGTGCCAGCAGCAAGTTGGGCCGGGTCAGGGGGCATCAAGAGACCCAGTACTTC.

The gene calls are TRBV11-2 and TRBJ1-1; perhaps TRBD1 as D (5 bases). From germline, CDR1 is SGHAT and CDR2 FQNNGV. Trimming cost V 5 bases and J 10 bases, with 17 bases left between them. The length of the CDR3 is 13 residues. DNA of the CDR3: TGTGCCAGCAGCCGAACACGGGGCGGGGGAGCTTTCTTT. The encoded protein is CASSRTRGGGAFF.

J is TRBJ1-1 and V is TRBV6-5; D call uncertain. This CDR3 region has 13 residues. Germline V gene lookup returns CDR1 MNHEY and CDR2 SVGAGI. Trimming cost V 0 bases and J 2 bases, with 4 bases left between them. DNA for the CDR3: TGTGCCAGCAGTTACTCCCTTAACACTGAAGCTTTCTTT. Protein product: CASSYSLNTEAFF.

The V gene is TRBV5-6, the J gene TRBJ2-2, with 8 bases lining up with TRBD1. This CDR3 has 15 amino acids. V lost 4 bases, J lost 2 bases, and 4 bases stayed unmatched. CDR1 and CDR2 (germline): SGHDT, YYEEEE. CDR3 bases: TGTGCCAGCAGCCCCGACAGGGGCAACACCGGGGAGCTGTTTTTT. As protein: CASSPDRGNTGELFF. Using reference TRBV5-6 and TRBJ2-2 for the parts outside the CDR3, the full variable domain is DAGVTQSPTHLIKTRGQQVTLRCSPKSGHDTVSWYQQALGQGPQFIFQYYEEEERQRGNFPDRFSGHQFPNYSSELNVNALLLGDSALYLCASSPDRGNTGELFFGEGSRLTVL.

The genes are TRBV19 and TRBJ2-1; 12 bases are a match to TRBD2. V was pared by 5 bases and J by 0 bases, with 5 bases of the junction left unmatched. The CDR3 loop spans 17 amino acids. Germline V gene sequence: CDR1 LNHDA, CDR2 SQIVND (reference sequence). This CDR3 is CASSLTSGRVSYNEQFF. The CDR3 DNA reads as TGTGCCAGTAGTCTGACTAGCGGGAGAGTCTCCTACAATGAGCAGTTCTTC.

The rearrangement uses TRBV6-5 and TRBJ1-3; D call uncertain. The CDR3 spans 16 residues. Germline V gives CDR1 MNHEY, CDR2 SVGAGI. With 2 bases removed from V and 2 bases from J, the gap between germline ends came to 13 bases. The CDR3 loop reads CASSYDPRGTGNTIYF. DNA for the CDR3: TGTGCCAGCAGTTACGATCCCCGGGGTACTGGAAACACCATATATTTT.

V and J are TRBV9 and TRBJ2-7, with TRBD2 matching 7 bases. The CDR3 spans 14 residues. Germline CDR1 SGDLS, CDR2 YYNGEE. Germline trimming cut 4 bases from V and 3 bases from J; bases unmatched to any gene: 7. CDR3 nucleotide sequence: TGTGCCAGCAGCCCACGGGGAGGGTTCTACGAGCAGTACTTC. This sequence encodes CASSPRGGFYEQYF.

This clone was seen a few times. The chain links TRBV7-2 to TRBJ1-1, with D perhaps matching TRBD1 (5 bases). Trimming removed 3 bases from V and 5 bases from J, with 13 bases in between. The germline gives CDR1 SGHTA, CDR2 FQGNSA. This CDR3 has 14 residues. As DNA, the CDR3 is TGTGCCAGCAGCTTGAGGTGGGGCGATACTGAAGCTTTCTTT. Translation gives CASSLRWGDTEAFF. The full variable domain, its missing parts supplied by reference TRBV7-2 and TRBJ1-1, is GAGVSQSPSNKVTEKGKDVELRCDPISGHTALYWYRQSLGQGLEFLIYFQGNSAPDKSGLPSDRFSAERTGGSVSTLTIQRTQQEDSAVYLCASSLRWGDTEAFFGQGTRLTVV.

The V and J genes are TRBV15 and TRBJ2-3; 7 nucleotides match TRBD1. The germline V gene has CDR1 LNHNV and CDR2 YYDKDF (reference sequence). The CDR3 spans 17 residues. With 1 base clipped from V and 2 bases from J, the junction kept 9 bases outside the gene matches. The CDR3 loop is CATSRVPRTGVTDTQYF. The CDR3 nucleotides are TGTGCCACCAGCAGAGTACCCAGGACAGGAGTCACAGATACGCAGTATTTT.

The chain is built from TRBV2 and TRBJ2-7; D is perhaps TRBD1 (7 bases). Germline V CDR1 and CDR2: SNHLY, FYNNEI. V lost 6 bases and J lost 3, with 18 bases in between. The CDR3 runs to 15 residues. This chain's CDR3 is CASSYNRGGFYEQYF. CDR3 nucleotide sequence: TGTGCCAGCAGCTATAACAGGGGAGGTTTCTACGAGCAGTACTTC.

The chain uses TRBV7-3 and TRBJ2-5; 8 positions match TRBD2. Germline-derived CDR1 and CDR2 are SGHTA and FQGTGA. The V gene end was trimmed by 5 bases and the J gene end by 6 bases; junction bases not matched to a gene: 8. The CDR3 consists of 14 residues. CDR3 bases: TGTGCCAGCAGCCCACGGGGGGGCGGGCAGACCCAGTACTTC. This gives the protein CASSPRGGGQTQYF.

This chain joins TRBV7-2 and TRBJ2-5, with TRBD2 matching 13 bases. The ends lost 5 bases at V and 5 bases at J; junction bases unmatched: 8. The CDR3 extends over 16 amino acids. The germline gives CDR1 SGHTA, CDR2 FQGNSA. CDR3 loop: CASSRPGLAGLETQYF. The CDR3 nucleotides read TGTGCCAGCAGCCGGCCGGGACTAGCGGGGTTGGAGACCCAGTACTTC.

The chain joins TRBV11-2 to TRBJ1-5; a weak D match, TRBD1 (5 bases). The V gene's germline CDR1 is SGHAT and CDR2 FQNNGV. CDR3 size: 14 residues. Trimming left V 6 bases short and J 3 bases short, with 12 bases between. The CDR3 DNA sequence: TGTGCCAGCAGTTTTAGCAGGGACAATCAGCCCCAGCATTTT. This translates into CASSFSRDNQPQHF.